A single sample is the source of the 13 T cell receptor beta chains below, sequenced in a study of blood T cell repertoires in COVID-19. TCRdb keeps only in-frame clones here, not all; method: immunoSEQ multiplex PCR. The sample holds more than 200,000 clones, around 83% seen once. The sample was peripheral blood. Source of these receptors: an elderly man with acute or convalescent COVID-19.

In DNA form, the CDR3 reads TGTGCCAGCAGTGATAAGGGCTGGTGGGACATGCACGAGCAGTACTTC. Encoded protein: CASSDKGWWDMHEQYF. The chain joins TRBV2 to TRBJ2-7; a weak D match, TRBD1 (6 bases). The CDR3 contains 16 residues. Germline V gene lookup returns CDR1 SNHLY and CDR2 FYNNEI. Trimming pared 3 bases from V and 5 bases from J, leaving 20 bases between.

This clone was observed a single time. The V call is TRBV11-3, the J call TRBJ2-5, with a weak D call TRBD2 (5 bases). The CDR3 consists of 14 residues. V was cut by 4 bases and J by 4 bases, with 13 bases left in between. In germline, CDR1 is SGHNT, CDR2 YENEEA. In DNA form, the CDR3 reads TGTGCCAGCAGCTCAAAGGCGGGTGGAGAGACCCAGTACTTC. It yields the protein CASSSKAGGETQYF.

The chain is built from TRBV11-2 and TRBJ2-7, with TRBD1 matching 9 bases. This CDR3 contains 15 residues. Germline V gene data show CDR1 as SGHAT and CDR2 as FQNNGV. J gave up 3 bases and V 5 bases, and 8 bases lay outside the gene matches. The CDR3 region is CASSLTGGVGYEQYF. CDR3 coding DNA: TGTGCCAGCAGCCTAACAGGGGGCGTCGGCTACGAGCAGTACTTC.

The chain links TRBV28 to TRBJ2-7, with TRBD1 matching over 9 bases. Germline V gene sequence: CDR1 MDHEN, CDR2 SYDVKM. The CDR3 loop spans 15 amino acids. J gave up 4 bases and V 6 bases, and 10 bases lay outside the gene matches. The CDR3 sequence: CASSLQGAQMYEQYF. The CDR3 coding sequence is TGTGCCAGCAGCCTACAGGGGGCGCAAATGTACGAGCAGTACTTC.

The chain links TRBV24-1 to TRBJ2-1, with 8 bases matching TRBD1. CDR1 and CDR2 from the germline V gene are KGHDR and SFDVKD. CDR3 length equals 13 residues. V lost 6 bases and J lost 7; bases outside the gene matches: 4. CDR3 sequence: CATSFRTGNEQFF. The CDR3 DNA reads TGTGCCACCAGTTTCAGGACAGGGAATGAGCAGTTCTTC.

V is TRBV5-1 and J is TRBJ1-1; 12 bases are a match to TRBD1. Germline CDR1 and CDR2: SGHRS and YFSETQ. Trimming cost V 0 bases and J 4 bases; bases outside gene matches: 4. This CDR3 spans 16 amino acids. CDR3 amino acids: CASSLGDRGHGTEAFF. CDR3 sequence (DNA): TGCGCCAGCAGCTTGGGGGACAGGGGGCATGGCACTGAAGCTTTCTTT.

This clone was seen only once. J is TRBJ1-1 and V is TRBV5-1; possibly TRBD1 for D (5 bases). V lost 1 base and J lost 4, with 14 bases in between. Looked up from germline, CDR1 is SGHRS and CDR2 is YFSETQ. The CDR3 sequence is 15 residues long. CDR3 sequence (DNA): TGCGCCAGCAGCTTGCTCGGGGGTGAGTTCACTGAAGCTTTCTTT. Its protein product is CASSLLGGEFTEAFF.

CDR3 coding DNA: TGTGCCAGCAGTTCTTTTTTTCGGGACAGTCACACTGAAGCTTTCTTT. It translates to CASSSFFRDSHTEAFF. The J gene is TRBJ1-1, the V gene TRBV6-6; the match to TRBD1 covers 7 bases. The ends lost 4 bases at V and 3 bases at J; junction bases unmatched: 11. CDR3 length: 16 residues. Germline lookup yields CDR1 MNHNY and CDR2 SVGAGI (reference sequence).

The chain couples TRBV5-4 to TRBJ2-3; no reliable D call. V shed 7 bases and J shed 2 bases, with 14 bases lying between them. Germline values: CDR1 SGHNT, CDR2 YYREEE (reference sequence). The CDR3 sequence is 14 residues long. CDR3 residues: CASGNGGYTDTQYF. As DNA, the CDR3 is TGTGCCAGCGGAAACGGCGGTTACACAGATACGCAGTATTTT.

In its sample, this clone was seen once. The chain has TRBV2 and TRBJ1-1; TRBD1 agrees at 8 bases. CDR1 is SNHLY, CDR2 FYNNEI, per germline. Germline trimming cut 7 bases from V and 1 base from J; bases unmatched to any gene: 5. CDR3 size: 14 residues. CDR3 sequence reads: CASTTGTGNTEAFF. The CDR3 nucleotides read TGTGCCAGCACCACCGGGACAGGGAACACTGAAGCTTTCTTT.

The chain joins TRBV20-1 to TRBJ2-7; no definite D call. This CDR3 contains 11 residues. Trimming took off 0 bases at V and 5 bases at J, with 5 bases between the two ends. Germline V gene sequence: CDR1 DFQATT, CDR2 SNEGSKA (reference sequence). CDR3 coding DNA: TGCAGTGCTAGAGACTGGCACGAGCAGTACTTC. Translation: CSARDWHEQYF.

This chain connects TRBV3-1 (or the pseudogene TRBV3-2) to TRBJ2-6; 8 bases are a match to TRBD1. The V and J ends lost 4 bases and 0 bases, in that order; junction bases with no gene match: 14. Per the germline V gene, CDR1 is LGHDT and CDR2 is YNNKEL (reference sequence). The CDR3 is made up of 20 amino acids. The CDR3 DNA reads TGTGCCAGCAGCCGACGGACAGGGCGAGCCACCTACTCTGGGGCCAACGTCCTGACTTTC. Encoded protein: CASSRRTGRATYSGANVLTF.

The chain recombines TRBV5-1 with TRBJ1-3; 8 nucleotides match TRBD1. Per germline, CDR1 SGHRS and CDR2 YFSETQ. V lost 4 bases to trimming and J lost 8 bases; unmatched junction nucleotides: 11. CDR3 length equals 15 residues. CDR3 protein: CASSTGQGGVDTIYF. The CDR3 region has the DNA TGCGCCAGCAGCACCGGACAGGGTGGAGTAGACACCATATATTTT.